This TCR beta chain is from a study of OX40 agonist ivuxolimab in advanced cancers. Study as a whole: Prior anti-PD-1, anti-PD-L1 or anti-CTLA-4 therapy did not bar entry, and 30% to 40% had some.

This CDR3 is built from 14 residues. Germline CDR1 is GTSNPN and CDR2 is SVGIG (reference sequence). J was trimmed by 7 bases and V by 3 bases; bases with no gene match: 6. Study findings and constraints: With doses of 0.1-3.0 mg/kg, partial responders showed among the lowest clonal expansion. No antigen was identified for the clonally expanded peripheral T cells. Also showing low normalized T-cell clonal expansion were some of the nonresponders.

The assay was immunoSEQ multiplex PCR, and TCRdb's table has in-frame clones only and misses some. This table has around 58,000 clones, roughly 84% appearing once. A remark on this clone: What it binds is not known.

The sample here was CD4+ or CD8+ T cells sorted from blood, taken in a trial of the OX40 agonist ivuxolimab. This TCR was sampled from an adult with an advanced solid tumor such as melanoma, head and neck, liver or kidney cancer. This sequence joins TRBV30 and TRBJ2-1, with 10 bases identical to TRBD2. The CDR3 here is CAWSLAGARNEQFF. The CDR3 region has the DNA TGTGCCTGGAGCCTAGCGGGAGCTAGGAATGAGCAGTTCTTC.